These T cell receptor beta chains were read from a single sample in a study of blood T cells in healthy people across ages. Using its own MiXCR run on the 5' RACE reads, TCRdb lists one record per CDR3 protein. The sample includes 850,000 to 950,000 distinct CDR3 sequences, under 30% of them seen just once. The sample consisted of blood. The origin of the receptors is a woman of 80 years or more in good health. Each CDR3 is given with its conserved first and last residue. Each record gives: J gene, V gene, CDR3 protein.

J: TRBJ1-1; V: TRBV3-1; CDR3: CASSRLPTANTEAFF
J: TRBJ2-3; V: TRBV20-1; CDR3: CSARVGGTDTQYF
J: TRBJ2-3; V: TRBV12-3/TRBV12-4; CDR3: CASSGTAGTQYF
J: TRBJ2-7; V: TRBV21-1; CDR3: CASSWGGSEQYF
J: TRBJ2-7; V: TRBV6-5; CDR3: CASSYNGEGSYEQYF
J: TRBJ2-1; V: TRBV5-8; CDR3: CASSHEGFEQFF
J: TRBJ2-3; V: TRBV6-2/TRBV6-3; CDR3: CTSSYDPPTDTQYF
J: TRBJ1-1; V: TRBV5-1; CDR3: CASSLMAGTEAFF
J: TRBJ1-2; V: TRBV28; CDR3: CASSLSVGVKGYTF
J: TRBJ2-1; V: TRBV7-2; CDR3: CASSVAVEQFF
J: TRBJ2-4; V: TRBV7-2; CDR3: CASRGTGGGDIQYF
J: TRBJ1-1; V: TRBV5-1; CDR3: CASSLAALPRDTEAFF
J: TRBJ1-2; V: TRBV12-3/TRBV12-4; CDR3: CATGGGQGSYGYTF
J: TRBJ2-2; V: TRBV7-2; CDR3: CASSPGTSGVTGELFF
J: TRBJ2-1; V: TRBV25-1; CDR3: CASSDRGAYYNKQFF
J: TRBJ1-5; V: TRBV29-1; CDR3: CSARITGADQPQHF
J: TRBJ1-2; V: TRBV6-5; CDR3: CASSYSWDIVNYGYTF
J: TRBJ2-4; V: TRBV5-1; CDR3: CASRERDNRGYDQYF
J: TRBJ1-4; V: TRBV6-2/TRBV6-3; CDR3: CASSRQDATNEKLFF
J: TRBJ2-5; V: TRBV20-1; CDR3: CSAGASGPETQYF
J: TRBJ2-2; V: TRBV5-1; CDR3: CASSLEAGFSTGELFF
J: TRBJ2-1; V: TRBV29-1; CDR3: CSVTGPYNEQFF
J: TRBJ1-4; V: TRBV11-3; CDR3: CASSFPDRHATNEKLFF
J: TRBJ2-1; V: TRBV7-9; CDR3: CASSLASGGAFEQFF
J: TRBJ2-3; V: TRBV20-1; CDR3: CSASGLASDTQYF
J: TRBJ2-1; V: TRBV6-6; CDR3: CAAGDNEQFF
J: TRBJ1-5; V: TRBV5-6; CDR3: CASSLAGRGDQPQHF